These T cell receptor beta chains were read from a single sample in a study of identical twins. One entry per CDR3 protein results from TCRdb running MiXCR on the 5' RACE reads. The repertoire has hundreds of thousands of distinct CDR3 sequences, about 7.5% of them found once; the top ten carry 1.9%. These same data were also listed under a study on yellow fever vaccine responses in identical twins.

Sequencing input: memory (CD45RO+) T cells sorted from blood. These receptors were obtained from a woman between 18 and 29 years old in good health. CDR3s include the opening cysteine and the closing phenylalanine or tryptophan. Fields, in order: clone size, J gene, V gene, CDR3 length, D gene, CDR3 protein, CDR3 DNA. D genes are given only for firm matches. Size is omitted from some rows. Given values are once, few, many or a class for expanded clones.

clone_size: few; j_call: TRBJ2-1; v_call: TRBV25-1; cdr3_length: 15; d_call: TRBD2; cdr3_aa: CASSVWTSLYNEQFF; cdr3_nt: TGTGCCAGCAGTGTTTGGACTAGCCTCTACAATGAGCAGTTCTTC
clone_size: .; j_call: TRBJ2-7; v_call: TRBV20-1; cdr3_length: 14; d_call: .; cdr3_aa: CSARGGEDYYEQYF; cdr3_nt: TGCAGTGCTAGAGGGGGGGAGGACTACTACGAGCAGTACTTC
clone_size: few; j_call: TRBJ1-2; v_call: TRBV3-1; cdr3_length: 13; d_call: .; cdr3_aa: CASSPTTTPGYTF; cdr3_nt: TGTGCCAGCAGTCCGACGACCACGCCTGGCTACACCTTC
clone_size: .; j_call: TRBJ2-7; v_call: TRBV28; cdr3_length: 15; d_call: .; cdr3_aa: CASSRTRHPLYEQYF; cdr3_nt: TGTGCCAGCAGTCGAACGAGACATCCCCTCTACGAGCAGTACTTC
clone_size: many; j_call: TRBJ1-2; v_call: TRBV27; cdr3_length: 13; d_call: .; cdr3_aa: CASSEGTDYGYTF; cdr3_nt: TGTGCCAGCAGTGAAGGGACTGACTATGGCTACACCTTC
clone_size: few; j_call: TRBJ1-3; v_call: TRBV9; cdr3_length: 16; d_call: TRBD1; cdr3_aa: CASSVVGQETGNTIYF; cdr3_nt: TGTGCCAGCAGCGTAGTGGGACAGGAAACTGGAAACACCATATATTTT
clone_size: few; j_call: TRBJ1-5; v_call: TRBV6-1; cdr3_length: 11; d_call: .; cdr3_aa: CASAGDQPQHF; cdr3_nt: TGTGCCAGCGCGGGTGATCAGCCCCAGCATTTT
clone_size: few; j_call: TRBJ2-7; v_call: TRBV4-3; cdr3_length: 15; d_call: TRBD1; cdr3_aa: CASSPGQGSSYEQYF; cdr3_nt: TGCGCCAGCAGCCCTGGACAGGGGAGCTCCTACGAGCAGTACTTC
clone_size: .; j_call: TRBJ2-7; v_call: TRBV18; cdr3_length: 17; d_call: .; cdr3_aa: CASSPRERTSTFYEQYF; cdr3_nt: TGTGCCAGCTCACCAAGAGAGAGGACTTCCACCTTCTACGAGCAGTACTTC
clone_size: .; j_call: TRBJ2-5; v_call: TRBV20-1; cdr3_length: 15; d_call: TRBD2; cdr3_aa: CSASGAGGTSETQYF; cdr3_nt: TGCAGTGCTAGCGGCGCGGGAGGAACCTCGGAGACCCAGTACTTC
clone_size: .; j_call: TRBJ2-7; v_call: TRBV5-1; cdr3_length: 13; d_call: TRBD1; cdr3_aa: CASSWDRSDEQYF; cdr3_nt: TGCGCCAGCAGCTGGGACAGGTCTGACGAGCAGTACTTC
clone_size: .; j_call: TRBJ1-1; v_call: TRBV7-9; cdr3_length: 11; d_call: .; cdr3_aa: CASSPAVGAFF; cdr3_nt: TGTGCCAGCAGCCCGGCCGTAGGTGCTTTCTTT
clone_size: few; j_call: TRBJ2-3; v_call: TRBV5-8; cdr3_length: 15; d_call: .; cdr3_aa: CASSLSGDPTDTQYF; cdr3_nt: TGTGCCAGCAGCTTGTCAGGGGACCCCACAGATACGCAGTATTTT
clone_size: .; j_call: TRBJ2-1; v_call: TRBV12-3/TRBV12-4; cdr3_length: 12; d_call: .; cdr3_aa: CASSLGQGGGFF; cdr3_nt: TGTGCCAGCAGTTTGGGGCAGGGGGGTGGGTTCTTC
clone_size: many; j_call: TRBJ2-5; v_call: TRBV7-2; cdr3_length: 15; d_call: .; cdr3_aa: CASSLARADGETQYF; cdr3_nt: TGTGCCAGCAGCTTAGCGAGGGCAGACGGGGAGACCCAGTACTTC
clone_size: many; j_call: TRBJ2-5; v_call: TRBV24-1; cdr3_length: 16; d_call: .; cdr3_aa: CATSEGGDLGQETQYF; cdr3_nt: TGTGCCACCAGTGAAGGTGGGGACTTGGGGCAAGAGACCCAGTACTTC
clone_size: few; j_call: TRBJ2-7; v_call: TRBV6-2/TRBV6-3; cdr3_length: 15; d_call: .; cdr3_aa: CASSHSGTGGGEQYF; cdr3_nt: TGTGCCAGCAGCCACTCCGGGACGGGGGGCGGCGAGCAGTACTTC
clone_size: many; j_call: TRBJ1-5; v_call: TRBV30; cdr3_length: 13; d_call: .; cdr3_aa: CAWSASENQPQHF; cdr3_nt: TGTGCCTGGAGCGCCAGCGAGAATCAGCCCCAGCATTTT
clone_size: many; j_call: TRBJ2-2; v_call: TRBV7-9; cdr3_length: 14; d_call: .; cdr3_aa: CASSLKGRSGELFF; cdr3_nt: TGTGCCAGCAGCTTAAAGGGGAGATCCGGGGAGCTGTTTTTT
clone_size: many; j_call: TRBJ2-1; v_call: TRBV3-1; cdr3_length: 14; d_call: .; cdr3_aa: CASTQGGKNNEQFF; cdr3_nt: TGTGCCAGCACCCAGGGGGGGAAAAACAATGAGCAGTTCTTC
clone_size: many; j_call: TRBJ2-3; v_call: TRBV5-1; cdr3_length: 16; d_call: TRBD2; cdr3_aa: CASSFGLAGSTDTQYF; cdr3_nt: TGCGCCAGCAGCTTCGGACTAGCCGGCAGCACAGATACGCAGTATTTT
clone_size: .; j_call: TRBJ1-5; v_call: TRBV10-3; cdr3_length: 13; d_call: .; cdr3_aa: CATLRDSNQPQHF; cdr3_nt: TGTGCCACTCTCCGAGATAGCAATCAGCCCCAGCATTTT
clone_size: many; j_call: TRBJ2-2; v_call: TRBV5-1; cdr3_length: 16; d_call: TRBD1; cdr3_aa: CASSYFGTVNTGELFF; cdr3_nt: TGCGCCAGCAGCTATTTCGGGACAGTGAACACCGGGGAGCTGTTTTTT
clone_size: many; j_call: TRBJ2-1; v_call: TRBV5-1; cdr3_length: 17; d_call: .; cdr3_aa: CASSYGTVPLGYNEQFF; cdr3_nt: TGCGCCAGCAGCTACGGTACCGTCCCGCTAGGCTACAATGAGCAGTTCTTC
clone_size: .; j_call: TRBJ2-3; v_call: TRBV15; cdr3_length: 15; d_call: .; cdr3_aa: CATSRAPSAVDTQYF; cdr3_nt: TGTGCCACCAGCAGAGCCCCTAGCGCAGTGGATACGCAGTATTTT
clone_size: many; j_call: TRBJ1-1; v_call: TRBV5-1; cdr3_length: 18; d_call: TRBD1; cdr3_aa: CASSLALGTADRNTEAFF; cdr3_nt: TGCGCCAGCAGCTTGGCTTTAGGGACAGCGGACCGGAACACTGAAGCTTTCTTT
clone_size: few; j_call: TRBJ2-5; v_call: TRBV20-1; cdr3_length: 15; d_call: TRBD2; cdr3_aa: CSARGISGKRETQYF; cdr3_nt: TGCAGTGCTAGAGGGATTAGCGGGAAGCGAGAGACCCAGTACTTC
clone_size: many; j_call: TRBJ2-7; v_call: TRBV3-1; cdr3_length: 15; d_call: TRBD1; cdr3_aa: CASSPDRVFRYEQYF; cdr3_nt: TGTGCCAGCAGCCCCGACAGGGTTTTTCGCTACGAGCAGTACTTC
clone_size: .; j_call: TRBJ2-7; v_call: TRBV20-1; cdr3_length: 13; d_call: .; cdr3_aa: CSASRPDIYEQYF; cdr3_nt: TGCAGTGCTAGCAGGCCCGATATCTACGAGCAGTACTTC
clone_size: .; j_call: TRBJ2-5; v_call: TRBV20-1; cdr3_length: 14; d_call: .; cdr3_aa: CSARSRDSQETQYF; cdr3_nt: TGCAGTGCTAGGTCCCGGGACTCACAAGAGACCCAGTACTTC
clone_size: many; j_call: TRBJ1-1; v_call: TRBV29-1; cdr3_length: 11; d_call: TRBD1; cdr3_aa: CSATGGARAFF; cdr3_nt: TGCAGCGCCACAGGGGGCGCAAGGGCTTTCTTT
clone_size: many; j_call: TRBJ2-1; v_call: TRBV9; cdr3_length: 15; d_call: TRBD2; cdr3_aa: CASSDGGGAINEQFF; cdr3_nt: TGTGCCAGCAGCGATGGCGGGGGGGCTATAAATGAGCAGTTCTTC
clone_size: .; j_call: TRBJ2-1; v_call: TRBV28; cdr3_length: 16; d_call: .; cdr3_aa: CASSAPSRGGDNEQFF; cdr3_nt: TGTGCCAGCAGTGCTCCTTCAAGGGGGGGGGACAATGAGCAGTTCTTC
clone_size: many; j_call: TRBJ2-5; v_call: TRBV29-1; cdr3_length: 12; d_call: .; cdr3_aa: CSVGLRGETQYF; cdr3_nt: TGCAGCGTTGGTTTGCGGGGAGAGACCCAGTACTTC
clone_size: few; j_call: TRBJ2-3; v_call: TRBV10-3; cdr3_length: 14; d_call: .; cdr3_aa: CAISARGNTDTQYF; cdr3_nt: TGTGCCATCAGTGCACGGGGTAACACAGATACGCAGTATTTT
clone_size: .; j_call: TRBJ2-7; v_call: TRBV7-9; cdr3_length: 16; d_call: TRBD1; cdr3_aa: CASSLGPGQGANEQYF; cdr3_nt: TGTGCCAGCAGCTTAGGTCCGGGACAGGGGGCGAACGAGCAGTACTTC
clone_size: .; j_call: TRBJ2-7; v_call: TRBV10-1; cdr3_length: 14; d_call: TRBD1; cdr3_aa: CASSGTGTSYEQYF; cdr3_nt: TGCGCCAGCAGTGGGACAGGGACCTCCTACGAGCAGTACTTC
clone_size: many; j_call: TRBJ2-7; v_call: TRBV7-2; cdr3_length: 15; d_call: TRBD2; cdr3_aa: CASRKSSGGYNEQYF; cdr3_nt: TGTGCCAGCAGAAAGTCGTCGGGGGGGTATAACGAGCAGTACTTC
clone_size: few; j_call: TRBJ2-7; v_call: TRBV28; cdr3_length: 15; d_call: .; cdr3_aa: CASSLWGDGDYEQYF; cdr3_nt: TGTGCCAGCAGTTTATGGGGAGACGGGGACTACGAGCAGTACTTC
clone_size: few; j_call: TRBJ1-4; v_call: TRBV5-1; cdr3_length: 14; d_call: TRBD1; cdr3_aa: CASSQGGAGEKLFF; cdr3_nt: TGCGCCAGCAGCCAAGGGGGCGCCGGGGAAAAACTGTTTTTT
clone_size: many; j_call: TRBJ2-2; v_call: TRBV3-1; cdr3_length: 16; d_call: TRBD1; cdr3_aa: CASRKDRGSITGELFF; cdr3_nt: TGTGCCAGCAGGAAGGACAGGGGGTCGATCACCGGGGAGCTGTTTTTT
clone_size: few; j_call: TRBJ2-1; v_call: TRBV4-1; cdr3_length: 12; d_call: .; cdr3_aa: CASSHIGKEQFF; cdr3_nt: TGCGCCAGCAGCCATATCGGTAAGGAGCAGTTCTTC
clone_size: many; j_call: TRBJ1-1; v_call: TRBV7-9; cdr3_length: 14; d_call: TRBD1; cdr3_aa: CASSLAGTGAEAFF; cdr3_nt: TGTGCCAGCAGCTTGGCCGGGACAGGGGCTGAAGCTTTCTTT
clone_size: few; j_call: TRBJ2-3; v_call: TRBV7-8; cdr3_length: 18; d_call: TRBD2; cdr3_aa: CASSLGLAGGEGPDTQYF; cdr3_nt: TGTGCCAGCAGCTTAGGACTAGCGGGAGGAGAAGGCCCAGATACGCAGTATTTT
clone_size: .; j_call: TRBJ2-2; v_call: TRBV30; cdr3_length: 14; d_call: .; cdr3_aa: CAWSPPKNTGELFF; cdr3_nt: TGTGCCTGGAGCCCACCTAAAAACACCGGGGAGCTGTTTTTT
clone_size: many; j_call: TRBJ1-2; v_call: TRBV14; cdr3_length: 16; d_call: TRBD1; cdr3_aa: CASSPAGTGSTYGYTF; cdr3_nt: TGTGCCAGCAGCCCCGCCGGGACAGGGAGCACCTATGGCTACACCTTC
clone_size: many; j_call: TRBJ2-5; v_call: TRBV10-3; cdr3_length: 12; d_call: .; cdr3_aa: CAISVGSETQYF; cdr3_nt: TGTGCCATCAGTGTGGGTTCAGAGACCCAGTACTTC
clone_size: .; j_call: TRBJ2-1; v_call: TRBV2; cdr3_length: 14; d_call: .; cdr3_aa: CASSAGLTYNEQFF; cdr3_nt: TGTGCCAGCAGTGCGGGACTTACCTACAATGAGCAGTTCTTC
clone_size: few; j_call: TRBJ2-5; v_call: TRBV20-1; cdr3_length: 15; d_call: .; cdr3_aa: CSAAPGSLWLETQYF; cdr3_nt: TGCAGTGCTGCCCCCGGGTCTTTGTGGTTGGAGACCCAGTACTTC
clone_size: .; j_call: TRBJ1-2; v_call: TRBV20-1; cdr3_length: 13; d_call: .; cdr3_aa: CSARDYERGGYTF; cdr3_nt: TGCAGTGCTAGAGATTACGAGCGGGGAGGCTACACCTTC
clone_size: .; j_call: TRBJ1-1; v_call: TRBV28; cdr3_length: 12; d_call: .; cdr3_aa: CASSDSPTEAFF; cdr3_nt: TGTGCCAGCAGTGACAGCCCCACTGAAGCTTTCTTT
clone_size: many; j_call: TRBJ2-7; v_call: TRBV3-1; cdr3_length: 13; d_call: .; cdr3_aa: CASSPGTPYEQYF; cdr3_nt: TGTGCCAGCAGCCCCGGGACGCCGTACGAGCAGTACTTC
clone_size: few; j_call: TRBJ2-7; v_call: TRBV12-2; cdr3_length: 15; d_call: .; cdr3_aa: CASPVWTGSSYEQYF; cdr3_nt: TGTGCAAGTCCCGTCTGGACAGGGAGCTCCTACGAGCAGTACTTC
clone_size: .; j_call: TRBJ1-1; v_call: TRBV4-2; cdr3_length: 16; d_call: .; cdr3_aa: CASSQMGRGREVEAFF; cdr3_nt: TGTGCCAGCAGCCAAATGGGGCGGGGTCGCGAAGTTGAAGCTTTCTTT
clone_size: .; j_call: TRBJ2-5; v_call: TRBV2; cdr3_length: 14; d_call: TRBD2; cdr3_aa: CASSVGLAGETQYF; cdr3_nt: TGTGCCAGCAGCGTGGGGCTAGCGGGGGAGACCCAGTACTTC
clone_size: many; j_call: TRBJ2-6; v_call: TRBV12-3/TRBV12-4; cdr3_length: 14; d_call: .; cdr3_aa: CASSPLRELNVLTF; cdr3_nt: TGTGCCAGCAGTCCACTCCGGGAGCTCAACGTCCTGACTTTC
clone_size: many; j_call: TRBJ1-5; v_call: TRBV6-2/TRBV6-3; cdr3_length: 15; d_call: .; cdr3_aa: CASSPNGGSNQPQHF; cdr3_nt: TGTGCCAGCAGTCCCAATGGGGGTAGCAATCAGCCCCAGCATTTT
clone_size: .; j_call: TRBJ2-2; v_call: TRBV27; cdr3_length: 15; d_call: TRBD2; cdr3_aa: CASSPLTSGTGELFF; cdr3_nt: TGTGCCAGCAGTCCCCTAACTAGCGGGACCGGGGAGCTGTTTTTT
clone_size: few; j_call: TRBJ2-3; v_call: TRBV28; cdr3_length: 15; d_call: TRBD1; cdr3_aa: CASSVTGGLEDTQYF; cdr3_nt: TGTGCCAGCAGCGTGACAGGGGGCCTGGAGGATACGCAGTATTTT
clone_size: many; j_call: TRBJ2-2; v_call: TRBV2; cdr3_length: 13; d_call: TRBD2; cdr3_aa: CASRGLADGELFF; cdr3_nt: TGTGCCAGCAGGGGACTAGCGGACGGGGAGCTGTTTTTT